Each of the 5 T cell receptor beta chains below was sequenced from the same sample in a study of blood T cell repertoires in COVID-19. This table comes from immunoSEQ multiplex PCR, and its TCRdb copy is limited to in-frame clones, with some not included. The data show 100,000 or so clones, with around four fifths seen just once and 12% held by the top ten. The sample was peripheral blood. All receptors derive from a woman between 65 and 79 years old with acute or convalescent COVID-19.

J is TRBJ2-1 and V is TRBV7-3, with D possibly being TRBD1 (6 bases). The CDR3 runs 15 residues. Trimming left V 5 bases short and J 4 bases short, with 15 bases between. Germline CDR1 reads SGHTA; CDR2 reads FQGTGA. The CDR3 loop is CASSVAGTTYNEQFF. CDR3 nucleotides: TGTGCCAGCAGCGTAGCCGGGACAACTTACAATGAGCAGTTCTTC.

Here the CDR3 reads CASSPGQGVLTF. The CDR3 region has the DNA TGTGCCAGCTCCCCCGGACAGGGCGTCCTGACTTTC. This chain uses TRBV18 with TRBJ2-6, with 8 bases that match TRBD1. CDR3 size: 12 residues. CDR1 and CDR2 from the germline V gene are KGHSH and LQKENI. J was trimmed by 12 bases and V by 6 bases; bases with no gene match: 4. The complete variable domain, with remaining parts taken from reference TRBV18 and TRBJ2-6, reads NAGVMQNPRHLVRRRGQEARLRCSPMKGHSHVYWYRQLPEEGLKFMVYLQKENIIDESGMPKERFSAEFPKEGPSILRIQQVVRGDSAAYFCASSPGQGVLTFGAGSRLTVL.

The gene calls are TRBV11-2 and TRBJ2-1; 8 bases are shared with TRBD2. CDR1 is SGHAT, CDR2 FQNNGV, per germline. This CDR3 has 14 amino acids. V shed 3 bases and J 7 bases; nucleotides not matched to a gene: 5. The CDR3, as DNA: TGTGCCAGCAGCTTCCCGGGGGGGCTGAATGAGCAGTTCTTC. As protein: CASSFPGGLNEQFF.

A few counts support this clone. The chain has TRBV24-1 and TRBJ1-5; no definite D call. The V end was cut by 9 bases, the J end by 2 bases, with 7 bases between. CDR1 is KGHDR and CDR2 is SFDVKD in the germline V gene. The CDR3 contains 12 residues. Written as DNA, the CDR3 is TGTGCCACCTCCGAGGGCAATCAGCCCCAGCATTTT. Protein product: CATSEGNQPQHF.

The chain combines TRBV9 with TRBJ2-2; a weak D match, TRBD1 (6 bases). The CDR3 is made up of 16 amino acids. Trimming took 1 base from V and 3 from J, leaving 13 bases between them. The V gene's germline CDR1 is SGDLS and CDR2 YYNGEE. CDR3 nucleotide sequence: TGTGCCAGCAGCGTATCCCAGGGGTGGTACACCGGGGAGCTGTTTTTT. Amino acids: CASSVSQGWYTGELFF.